The 22 T cell receptor beta chains below were found in one sample sequenced in a study of T cell responses to AZD1222 COVID-19 vaccine. The repertoire was sequenced with immunoSEQ multiplex PCR; TCRdb's copy has only in-frame clones and lacks some. Of 120,000 or so clones detected, 84% appear once; the ten largest clones hold roughly a quarter. The sequencing here drew on peripheral blood, taken 28 days after the second AZD1222 dose. All receptors come from an adult who received the AZD1222 COVID-19 vaccine.

This clone has only one observation. The chain combines TRBV5-6 with TRBJ2-3, with unresolved D. Germline loops: CDR1 SGHDT, CDR2 YYEEEE. The CDR3 has 15 amino acids. Trimming took off 0 bases at V and 2 bases at J, with 10 bases between the two ends. CDR3 protein: CASSLGPLPTDTQYF. The DNA of the CDR3 is TGTGCCAGCAGCTTGGGACCCTTACCCACAGATACGCAGTATTTT. Together with reference TRBV5-6 and TRBJ2-3, the CDR3 gives the full variable domain: DAGVTQSPTHLIKTRGQQVTLRCSPKSGHDTVSWYQQALGQGPQFIFQYYEEEERQRGNFPDRFSGHQFPNYSSELNVNALLLGDSALYLCASSLGPLPTDTQYFGPGTRLTVL.

The table lists this clone with a count of one. The gene calls are TRBV19 and TRBJ1-1; the D gene is possibly TRBD1 (5 bases). Germline V gene sequence: CDR1 LNHDA, CDR2 SQIVND (reference sequence). V was shortened by 8 bases and J by 6 bases, with 19 bases between the two germline ends. CDR3 length: 14 amino acids. The CDR3, as DNA: TGTGCCAGTGTGGGGGGTACTTCCGGCCCTGAAGCTTTCTTT. Translation gives CASVGGTSGPEAFF. The full variable domain, its missing parts supplied by reference TRBV19 and TRBJ1-1, is DGGITQSPKYLFRKEGQNVTLSCEQNLNHDAMYWYRQDPGQGLRLIYYSQIVNDFQKGDIAEGYSVSREKKESFPLTVTSAQKNPTAFYLCASVGGTSGPEAFFGQGTRLTVV.

A note on this clone: At one end, the junction sequence differs from germline, possibly due to a read error. V usage is TRBV6-5 and J usage is TRBJ2-5; no clear D gene. The germline V gene encodes CDR1 MNHEY and CDR2 SVGAGI. The CDR3 runs to 12 residues. The CDR3 sequence is CASRNQQGTQYF. CDR3 DNA: TGTGCCAGCCGTAATCAGCAAGGGACCCAGTACTTC.

The V call is TRBV28, the J call TRBJ1-2; D not certain. With 7 bases removed from V and 2 bases from J, the gap between germline ends came to 5 bases. The germline V gene has CDR1 MDHEN and CDR2 SYDVKM. The CDR3 sequence is 11 residues long. In nucleotides, the CDR3 is TGTGCCAGCACCTCGAACTATGGCTACACCTTC. Protein: CASTSNYGYTF.

The genes are TRBV7-2 and TRBJ2-5, with TRBD1 as a possible D gene (6 bases). CDR3 length: 15 amino acids. V was trimmed by 3 bases and J by 0 bases, leaving 11 bases between them. Germline V gives CDR1 SGHTA, CDR2 FQGNSA. The CDR3 sequence is CASSFGGGHQETQYF. The CDR3 nucleotides read TGTGCCAGCAGCTTTGGTGGGGGCCACCAAGAGACCCAGTACTTC.

The V call is TRBV19, the J call TRBJ1-2; 8 bases align to TRBD1. This CDR3 contains 14 residues. The J segment lost 4 bases and the V segment lost 6 bases, leaving 7 bases of the junction unmatched. CDR1 LNHDA and CDR2 SQIVND come from the germline V gene (reference sequence). As DNA, the CDR3 is TGTGCCAGTAGCATTACAGGGGGGGCCTATGGCTACACCTTC. It codes for CASSITGGAYGYTF.

The J gene is TRBJ2-7, the V gene TRBV12-3 or TRBV12-4, with D unclear. Trimming pared 3 bases from V and 3 bases from J, leaving 9 bases between. The CDR3 covers 13 residues. The CDR3 nucleotides read TGTGCCAGCAGTTTGAACAGAAACTACGAGCAGTACTTC. Encoded protein: CASSLNRNYEQYF.

The rearrangement links TRBV3-1 (or the pseudogene TRBV3-2) to TRBJ2-3; the D gene is possibly TRBD2 (5 bases). V shed 6 bases and J shed 4 bases, with 17 bases lying between them. Germline V lookup: CDR1 LGHDT, CDR2 YNNKEL (reference sequence). The CDR3 spans 15 residues. The CDR3 DNA is TGTGCCAGCAGACCCTCCCAAGGACTGGCAGATACGCAGTATTTT. This codes for CASRPSQGLADTQYF.

This sequence joins TRBV27 and TRBJ2-7, with 13 bases identical to TRBD2. Germline CDR1 is MNHEY and CDR2 is SMNVEV (reference sequence). This CDR3 has 14 residues. V lost 6 bases to trimming and J lost 2 bases; unmatched junction nucleotides: 1. CDR3 nucleotide sequence: TGTGCCAGCAGGGGACTAGCGGGGACCTACGAGCAGTACTTC. Protein product: CASRGLAGTYEQYF.

This chain links TRBV5-1 with TRBJ2-5; TRBD1 matches at 8 bases. V shed 4 bases, J shed 5 bases, and the junction held 10 bases outside the gene matches. Germline assignment: CDR1 SGHRS and CDR2 YFSETQ. CDR3 length equals 15 residues. CDR3 sequence reads: CASSPTGQGYETQYF. The CDR3 DNA follows: TGCGCCAGCAGCCCAACCGGACAGGGATACGAGACCCAGTACTTC.

The V gene is TRBV9, the J gene TRBJ1-2, with D tentatively TRBD1 (5 bases). This CDR3 spans 16 amino acids. V lost 0 bases and J lost 0, with 12 bases in between. Germline CDR1 reads SGDLS; CDR2 reads YYNGEE. CDR3 sequence (DNA): TGTGCCAGCAGCGTAGCCCAGGGATCAGCTAACTATGGCTACACCTTC. It yields the protein CASSVAQGSANYGYTF. The variable domain in full, completed from reference TRBV9 and TRBJ1-2, reads DSGVTQTPKHLITATGQRVTLRCSPRSGDLSVYWYQQSLDQGLQFLIQYYNGEERAKGNILERFSAQQFPDLHSELNLSSLELGDSALYFCASSVAQGSANYGYTFGSGTRLTVV.

This clone has only one observation. This chain uses TRBV10-3 with TRBJ1-3; D not certain. The CDR3 runs to 12 residues. Per the germline V gene, CDR1 is ENHRY and CDR2 is SYGVKD. V dropped 0 bases and J dropped 8 bases, with 5 bases sitting between them. CDR3 sequence (DNA): TGTGCCATCAGTGAGTCTCAAGACACCATATATTTT. This encodes CAISESQDTIYF.

The chain carries TRBV27 and TRBJ1-5; no clear D gene. The germline V and J ends were trimmed by 4 bases and 2 bases, with 18 bases remaining between them. Germline V gene lookup returns CDR1 MNHEY and CDR2 SMNVEV (reference sequence). This CDR3 contains 17 residues. For the CDR3, the DNA is TGTGCCAGCAGTTCCAGGAGTCAGGCCTCGGGCAATCAGCCCCAGCATTTT. Translated: CASSSRSQASGNQPQHF.

The V gene is TRBV7-2, the J gene TRBJ1-2; the D gene is possibly TRBD1 (5 bases). The CDR3 length is 15 residues. Germline V gene data show CDR1 as SGHTA and CDR2 as FQGNSA. V dropped 0 bases and J dropped 1 base, with 9 bases sitting between them. CDR3: CASSLAGGFNYGYTF. As DNA, the CDR3 is TGTGCCAGCAGCTTAGCTGGGGGTTTTAACTATGGCTACACCTTC.

The chain links TRBV2 to TRBJ1-2; possibly TRBD1 for D (5 bases). Trimming took 5 bases from V and 8 from J, leaving 9 bases between them. There are 11 residues in the CDR3. Germline CDR1 is SNHLY and CDR2 is FYNNEI. CDR3 sequence (DNA): TGTGCCAGCAGTCCCTGGGGCGGCTACACCTTC. It yields the protein CASSPWGGYTF.

This chain links TRBV7-8 with TRBJ1-2; 9 bases are shared with TRBD1. The CDR3 sequence is 16 residues long. The ends lost 3 bases at V and 0 bases at J; junction bases unmatched: 5. Looked up from germline, CDR1 is SGHVS and CDR2 is FQNEAQ. The CDR3 spells CASSFSGTGSNYGYTF. The CDR3 DNA follows: TGTGCCAGCAGCTTCTCCGGGACAGGGTCTAACTATGGCTACACCTTC.

The chain joins TRBV21-1 to TRBJ1-5. TRBV21-1 is labeled a pseudogene. There are 16 residues in the CDR3. The CDR3 DNA sequence: TGTGCCAGCAAGATTGTTAAGGGATGTGGCAATCAGCCCCAGCATTTT. Translated: CASKIVKGCGNQPQHF.

This clone was detected a few times. The chain carries TRBV7-3 and TRBJ1-1; 10 bases match TRBD1. Germline V gene data show CDR1 as SGHTA and CDR2 as FQGTGA. V was pared by 2 bases and J by 3 bases, with 0 bases of the junction left unmatched. This CDR3 contains 14 residues. The DNA of the CDR3 is TGTGCCAGCAGCTTAGGGACAGGGGACACTGAAGCTTTCTTT. Translating gives CASSLGTGDTEAFF.

The V and J genes are TRBV18 and TRBJ2-7, with 7 nucleotides matching TRBD1. The CDR3 is 15 amino acids. CDR1 and CDR2 from the germline V gene are KGHSH and LQKENI. V trimming: 1 base; J trimming: 1 base; junction bases outside the gene matches: 4. DNA for the CDR3: TGTGCCAGCTCACCACGGCAGGGGGAGTCCTACGAGCAGTACTTC. This codes for CASSPRQGESYEQYF.

V usage is TRBV2 and J usage is TRBJ2-7; a weak D match, TRBD1 (6 bases). V was trimmed by 5 bases and J by 5 bases, leaving 19 bases between them. This CDR3 is 15 amino acids long. The germline V gene has CDR1 SNHLY and CDR2 FYNNEI. CDR3 residues: CASSQGQKPPDEQYF. CDR3 nucleotides: TGTGCCAGCAGTCAAGGACAGAAACCCCCTGACGAGCAGTACTTC.

This rearrangement joins TRBV13 to TRBJ1-3; 10 bases line up with TRBD1. The CDR3 length is 13 residues. Trimming took 5 bases from V and 10 from J; bases not matched to a gene: 5. Germline V lookup: CDR1 PRHDT, CDR2 FYEKMQ (reference sequence). The CDR3 loop reads CASSLGTGETIYF. DNA for the CDR3: TGTGCCAGCAGCCTCGGGACAGGGGAAACCATATATTTT.

The V call is TRBV19, the J call TRBJ1-6, with TRBD1 matching over 8 bases. Germline loops: CDR1 LNHDA, CDR2 SQIVND (reference sequence). The V segment lost 5 bases and the J segment 8 bases; nucleotides outside the gene matches: 5. The CDR3 length is 14 residues. The CDR3 spells CASSLPGGDSPLHF. Written as DNA, the CDR3 is TGTGCCAGTAGTCTCCCAGGGGGCGATTCACCCCTCCACTTT.